A selection of T cell receptor beta chains follows, all from one sample in a study of glioma-infiltrating T cells after dendritic cell vaccination. The assay was immunoSEQ multiplex PCR, and TCRdb's table has in-frame clones only and misses some. The sample records approximately 90,000 clones, about 83% being singletons. The source material was blood, sampled before dendritic cell vaccination. The receptors stem from a human donor with glioblastoma. Each CDR3 is given with its conserved first and last residue. D genes are given only for firm matches. Size values are once, few and many counts, or a class for expanded clones, and some rows have none.

size,J,D,V,CDR3,DNA
.,TRBJ2-5,.,TRBV4-1,CASSRGGREVGETQYF,TGCGCCAGCAGCCGAGGCGGCAGGGAGGTCGGAGAGACCCAGTACTTC
.,TRBJ1-5,.,TRBV4-2,CASSREMKGGQPQHF,TGTGCCAGCAGCCGGGAAATGAAGGGAGGTCAGCCCCAGCATTTT
once,TRBJ1-3,.,TRBV5-1,CASSSGADGNTIYF,TGCGCCAGCAGCAGTGGGGCAGATGGAAACACCATATATTTT
.,TRBJ2-7,TRBD2,TRBV29-1,CSARTSASYEQYF,TGCAGCGCCAGGACTAGTGCGAGCTACGAGCAGTACTTC
.,TRBJ2-3,TRBD1,TRBV10-3,CAISARAGQGSPDTQYF,TGTGCCATCAGTGCCCGGGCGGGACAGGGAAGCCCAGATACGCAGTATTTT
.,TRBJ1-5,.,TRBV4-1,CASSQELYSNQPQHF,TGCGCCAGCAGCCAAGAACTCTATAGCAATCAGCCCCAGCATTTT
.,TRBJ2-7,.,TRBV7-9,CASSSRDTYEQYF,TGTGCCAGCAGCTCACGGGACACCTACGAGCAGTACTTC
.,TRBJ2-6,TRBD1,TRBV7-9,CASSWDRGRTGANVLTF,TGTGCCAGCAGCTGGGACAGGGGTCGCACTGGGGCCAACGTCCTGACTTTC
.,TRBJ1-1,.,TRBV5-4,CASSLADRNTEAFF,TGTGCCAGCAGCTTGGCGGACAGGAACACTGAAGCTTTCTTT
.,TRBJ2-2,.,TRBV2,CASSGAGGRVGELFF,TGTGCCAGCAGTGGGGCGGGCGGTCGGGTCGGGGAGCTGTTTTTT
.,TRBJ1-5,.,TRBV4-1,CASSQDREGIWPQHF,TGCGCCAGCAGCCAAGATAGGGAGGGGATCTGGCCCCAGCATTTT
once,TRBJ2-2,.,TRBV10-3,CAISEWVGQGSTGELFF,TGTGCCATCAGTGAGTGGGTGGGGCAGGGGAGCACCGGGGAGCTGTTTTTT
.,TRBJ1-2,TRBD1,TRBV7-9,CASSYRGTGDGYTF,TGTGCCAGCAGCTACCGTGGGACAGGAGATGGCTACACCTTC
.,TRBJ1-4,TRBD1,TRBV5-1,CASSSGTGIEKLFF,TGCGCCAGCAGCTCCGGGACAGGGATTGAAAAACTGTTTTTT
.,TRBJ1-3,.,TRBV29-1,CSVDGGGNTIYF,TGCAGCGTTGACGGCGGTGGAAACACCATATATTTT
once,TRBJ1-2,TRBD1,TRBV19,CASRAGQGLGYTF,TGTGCCAGTAGAGCAGGACAGGGTTTAGGCTACACCTTC
.,TRBJ1-5,TRBD1,TRBV2,CASVGTGRNQPQHF,TGTGCCAGCGTGGGGACAGGCCGCAATCAGCCCCAGCATTTT
.,TRBJ2-1,.,TRBV20-1,CSAERDVQFF,TGCAGTGCTGAACGGGATGTGCAGTTCTTC
.,TRBJ1-1,TRBD1,TRBV6-8,CASSQRDRDWMSTEAFF,TGTGCCAGCAGCCAAAGGGACAGGGATTGGATGAGCACTGAAGCTTTCTTT
once,TRBJ1-5,TRBD1,TRBV5-8,CASSLSRGIQPQHF,TGTGCCAGCAGCTTAAGCAGGGGGATTCAGCCCCAGCATTTT
.,TRBJ1-6,.,TRBV2,CASTIRGGRDNSPLHF,TGTGCCAGCACCATACGGGGGGGACGCGATAATTCACCCCTCCACTTT
.,TRBJ2-7,.,TRBV5-1,CASSLALAGSYEQYF,TGCGCCAGCAGCTTGGCATTAGCTGGCTCCTACGAGCAGTACTTC
once,TRBJ1-1,TRBD1,TRBV7-9,CASSSGRDRGSEAFF,TGTGCCAGCAGCTCTGGGAGGGACAGGGGCTCTGAAGCTTTCTTT
few,TRBJ2-7,.,TRBV5-4,CASSLGRAGYEQYF,TGTGCCAGCAGCTTGGGCAGGGCGGGATACGAGCAGTACTTC
.,TRBJ1-3,TRBD1,TRBV5-6,CASSLGTGVHSSGNTIYF,TGTGCCAGCAGCTTGGGGACAGGGGTTCATAGCTCTGGAAACACCATATATTTT
.,TRBJ1-2,.,TRBV11-3,CASSLTYYGYTF,TGTGCCAGCAGCTTAACTTACTATGGCTACACCTTC
.,TRBJ1-4,TRBD1,TRBV5-1,CASSFGTATNEKLFF,TGCGCCAGCAGCTTTGGGACAGCAACTAATGAAAAACTGTTTTTT
.,TRBJ2-2,TRBD1,TRBV5-1,CASSLGQGARTGELFF,TGCGCCAGCAGCTTGGGCCAGGGGGCCCGCACCGGGGAGCTGTTTTTT
once,TRBJ1-5,.,TRBV18,CASSPQTGNQPQHF,TGTGCCAGCTCACCACAGACAGGTAATCAGCCCCAGCATTTT
.,TRBJ1-2,TRBD1,TRBV19,CASRADRGLSYGYTF,TGTGCCAGTAGGGCCGACAGGGGGCTCTCCTATGGCTACACCTTC
once,TRBJ2-7,.,TRBV2,CASSAAGSSGGEQYF,TGTGCCAGCAGTGCCGCCGGGTCCTCCGGGGGAGAGCAGTACTTC
.,TRBJ2-1,TRBD2,TRBV5-1,CASSELAGDYNEQFF,TGCGCCAGCAGCGAATTAGCGGGAGACTACAATGAGCAGTTCTTC
.,TRBJ1-1,TRBD1,TRBV5-1,CASSTGQVGTEAFF,TGCGCCAGCAGCACCGGACAGGTTGGAACTGAAGCTTTCTTT
.,TRBJ1-1,TRBD1,TRBV6-5,CASSSTGGTEAFF,TGTGCCAGCAGTTCCACAGGGGGCACTGAAGCTTTCTTT
few,TRBJ2-7,.,TRBV4-2,CASSPGSGINRELEQYF,TGTGCCAGCAGCCCCGGGTCAGGGATCAACAGGGAACTGGAGCAGTACTTC
.,TRBJ2-7,TRBD2,TRBV5-1,CASSWASGGAYEQYF,TGCGCCAGCAGCTGGGCTAGCGGGGGAGCATACGAGCAGTACTTC
once,TRBJ2-7,.,TRBV28,CASSFVNEQYF,TGTGCCAGCAGTTTTGTTAACGAGCAGTACTTC
many,TRBJ2-7,TRBD2,TRBV5-6,CASRTSGTSYEQYF,TGTGCCAGCAGGACTAGCGGGACCTCCTACGAGCAGTACTTC
.,TRBJ1-5,.,TRBV2,CASSESGGHQPQHF,TGTGCCAGCAGTGAATCGGGGGGGCACCAGCCCCAGCATTTT